The 4 T cell receptor beta chains below were found in one sample sequenced in a study of T cell repertoires in cytomegalovirus infection. TCRdb recomputed calls from the reads with MiXCR, one row per CDR3 protein. The sample lists some 920,000 distinct CDR3 sequences, approximately 33% occurring once. These receptors are not linked to any known antigen. The sample consisted of cultured CD8+ T cells from PBMCs, taken from culture after CMV antigen stimulation. The source of these receptors is a human donor in good health (CMV status not recorded). Some clones in this sample may be carry-over from other donors' samples.

The genes are TRBV13 and TRBJ2-1; no definite D call. The CDR3 sequence is 17 residues long. V lost 6 bases to trimming and J lost 0 bases, with 18 bases between them. The V gene's germline CDR1 is PRHDT and CDR2 FYEKMQ (reference sequence). The chain's CDR3 is CASSSTSFYGSYNEQFF. CDR3 sequence (DNA): TGTGCCAGCAGTTCCACTTCATTCTACGGCTCCTACAATGAGCAGTTCTTC.

Notes on this clonotype: An end of the junction differs from the germline gene, which may be a read error. This chain joins TRBV4-1 and TRBJ1-6, with no clear D. The germline V gene has CDR1 MGHRA and CDR2 YSYEKL. The CDR3 has 15 amino acids. The CDR3 spells CASSLESSDNSPLHF. The CDR3 bases are TGCGCCAGCAGCCTGGAGAGCTCCGATAATTCACCCCTCCACTTT.

This clonotype was counted only a few times. The chain uses TRBV27 and TRBJ2-5, with 7 bases matching TRBD1. The CDR3 totals 14 residues. J lost 4 bases, V lost 3 bases, and 5 bases had no gene match. Looked up from germline, CDR1 is MNHEY and CDR2 is SMNVEV (reference sequence). CDR3 in amino acids: CASSLGQPPETQYF. The CDR3 nucleotides read TGTGCCAGCAGTTTGGGACAGCCCCCAGAGACCCAGTACTTC.

The chain joins TRBV12-3 or TRBV12-4 to TRBJ1-2; possibly TRBD1 for D (6 bases). Trimming shortened V by 3 bases and J by 3 bases, and 38 bases separated the two germline ends. This CDR3 region has 23 residues. The DNA for the CDR3 is TGTGCCAGCAGTTTGAGTTCATTGTCCAGGGGAGGCGGTCAGAATATACGGCACTATGGCTACACCTTC. Translation: CASSLSSLSRGGGQNIRHYGYTF.